These 3 T cell receptor beta chains came from one sample sequenced in a study of vaccination and CD4 T cells after COVID-19. Antigen specificity for these receptors is unknown. The study sequenced cultured CD4+ T cell DNA using the Oncomine TCR Beta short-read assay. TCRdb redid the calling of the PCR reads with MiXCR, one entry per CDR3 protein. Altogether just under 4,500 distinct CDR3 sequences are present, 22% being singletons, with the ten largest covering just under 55%. Treatment given: roughly ten-day PBMC culture with coronavirus spike peptide pools or control peptides (ViraFEST assay). The specimen comprised CD4+ T cells from blood, cultured in vitro, sampled after SARS-CoV-2 vaccination. The receptors originated from a human donor who had recovered from COVID-19.

The rearrangement links TRBV29-1 to TRBJ2-1, with 9 bases aligning to TRBD1. The V gene end was trimmed by 7 bases and the J gene end by 7 bases; junction bases not matched to a gene: 8. The CDR3 loop spans 13 amino acids. The germline V gene has CDR1 SQVTM and CDR2 ANQGSEA. CDR3 nucleotide sequence: TGCAGCGCCCGGGACAGGGCGCAGAATGAGCAGTTCTTC. As protein: CSARDRAQNEQFF.

There are a few counts of this clonotype. The gene calls are TRBV5-1 and TRBJ1-1, with D tentatively TRBD1 (5 bases). Trimming pared 4 bases from V and 2 bases from J, leaving 12 bases between. Looked up from germline, CDR1 is SGHRS and CDR2 is YFSETQ. The CDR3 extends over 14 amino acids. The CDR3 protein is CASSARDHNTEAFF. CDR3 in DNA: TGCGCCAGCAGCGCCCGGGACCACAACACTGAAGCTTTCTTT.

Only a few counts were recorded for this clonotype. The CDR3 region is CASSPGTGDAYEQYF. The CDR3 DNA is TGTGCCAGCTCACCAGGGACAGGGGACGCCTACGAGCAGTACTTC. The chain is built from TRBV18 and TRBJ2-7, with 10 nucleotides matching TRBD1. CDR1 is KGHSH and CDR2 is LQKENI in the germline V gene. After removal of 2 bases from V and 2 bases from J, the junction contained 3 bases not matched to a gene. The CDR3 spans 15 residues.